Reported below is one T cell receptor beta chain. The antigen remains unidentified. Profiling relied on immunoSEQ multiplex PCR, and the TCRdb table lists in-frame clones only, not all of them. In all, the sample yields over 130,000 clones. This CDR3 has 13 residues. V lost 6 bases to trimming and J lost 4 bases, with 12 bases between them. CDR1 and CDR2 (germline): MNHEY, SVGAGI. The record originates from a study of T cell responses to AZD1222 COVID-19 vaccine. Findings and caveats of the study: Sampling that yielded the repertoires occurred only after the peak T cell response. Reportedly, nearly half the spike-specific TCRs target unmutated variant regions. At baseline, just a handful of AZD1222 recipients tested seropositive.

The chain joins TRBV6-5 to TRBJ1-2; D perhaps matches TRBD1 (5 bases). The source material was peripheral blood. The sequence was collected from an adult in good health. The CDR3 DNA sequence: TGTGCCAGCAGAGGAGGCGGGGCCTATGGCTACACCTTC. Its translation: CASRGGGAYGYTF.